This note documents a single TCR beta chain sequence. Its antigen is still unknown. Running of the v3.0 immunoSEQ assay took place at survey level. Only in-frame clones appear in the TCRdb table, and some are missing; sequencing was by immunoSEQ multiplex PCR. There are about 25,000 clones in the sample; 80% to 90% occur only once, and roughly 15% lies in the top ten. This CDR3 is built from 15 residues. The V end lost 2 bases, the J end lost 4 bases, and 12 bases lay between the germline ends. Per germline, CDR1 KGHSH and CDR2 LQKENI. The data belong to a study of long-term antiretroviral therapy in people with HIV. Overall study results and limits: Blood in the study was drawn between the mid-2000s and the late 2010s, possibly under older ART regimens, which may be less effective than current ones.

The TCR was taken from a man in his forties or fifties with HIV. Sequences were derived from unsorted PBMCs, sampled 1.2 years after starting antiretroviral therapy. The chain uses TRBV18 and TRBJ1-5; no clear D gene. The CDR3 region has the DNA TGTGCCAGCTCACCAGGGCACCTTGGGAATCAGCCCCAGCATTTT. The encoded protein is CASSPGHLGNQPQHF.